The rows below give T cell receptor beta chains drawn from one sample of a study of human T cells and chemical hapten exposure. TCRdb reprocessed the RACE reads via MiXCR and lists one record per CDR3 protein. The sample yields tens of thousands of distinct CDR3 sequences, about 14% seen once. The material sequenced was whole blood, taken in connection with sensitization to the hapten diphenylcyclopropenone (DPC). The receptors originated from a woman aged 45-65 years with alopecia areata. Some clones in this sample may be carry-over from other donors' samples. Each CDR3 is given with its conserved first and last residue. A D gene is named only where the DNA matches it firmly. Expanded clones are given a class, and other clones once, few, many or no size at all.

CASSLVPGKSYEQYF	TGTGCCAGCAGCTTAGTGCCAGGAAAGTCCTACGAGCAGTACTTC	TRBV7-8	TRBJ2-7	-	few
CASSPQTGFGNTIYF	TGTGCCAGCTCACCCCAGACAGGCTTTGGAAACACCATATATTTT	TRBV18	TRBJ1-3	-	-
CSVTIAGGTEAFF	TGCAGCGTGACGATTGCAGGGGGCACTGAAGCTTTCTTT	TRBV29-1	TRBJ1-1	TRBD1	-
CASIRLAETSSYEQYF	TGTGCCAGCATCCGACTAGCGGAGACTAGCTCCTACGAGCAGTACTTC	TRBV6-1	TRBJ2-7	TRBD2	-
CASSLVSSLSGNTIYF	TGTGCCAGCAGCTTAGTTAGCAGCCTCTCTGGAAACACCATATATTTT	TRBV7-2	TRBJ1-3	-	-
CSVLDGTEAFF	TGCAGCGTTCTAGACGGCACTGAAGCTTTCTTT	TRBV29-1	TRBJ1-1	-	many
CSARTATDTQYF	TGCAGCGCCCGGACAGCCACAGATACGCAGTATTTT	TRBV29-1	TRBJ2-3	-	-
CSVTGVGNEQFF	TGCAGCGTTACCGGGGTGGGCAATGAGCAGTTCTTC	TRBV29-1	TRBJ2-1	-	many
CSVAVNTEAFF	TGCAGCGTAGCCGTGAACACTGAAGCTTTCTTT	TRBV29-1	TRBJ1-1	-	-
CASSPTPLSGSWGNEQFF	TGTGCCAGCAGCCCCACTCCCCTTAGCGGGAGCTGGGGGAATGAGCAGTTCTTC	TRBV5-4	TRBJ2-1	TRBD2	few
CASSLLPTSYEQYF	TGTGCCAGCAGCCTGCTTCCCACCTCCTACGAGCAGTACTTC	TRBV7-2	TRBJ2-7	-	few
CASSQDGTVSFPSPLHF	TGCGCCAGCAGCCAAGATGGTACAGTCTCTTTTCCTTCACCCCTCCACTTT	TRBV4-1	TRBJ1-6	-	few
CASSMTSGGLGEQFF	TGCGCCAGCAGCATGACTAGCGGAGGCCTGGGAGAGCAGTTCTTC	TRBV5-1	TRBJ2-1	TRBD2	-
CASSQTLAVSYEQYF	TGTGCCAGCAGCCAAACCCTAGCGGTCTCCTACGAGCAGTACTTC	TRBV3-1	TRBJ2-7	TRBD2	-
CASRQLALQETQYF	TGTGCCAGCCGACAACTAGCGCTCCAAGAGACCCAGTACTTC	TRBV27	TRBJ2-5	TRBD2	many
CASSLILTGTDTQYF	TGTGCCAGCAGCTTGATACTTACAGGCACAGATACGCAGTATTTT	TRBV5-5	TRBJ2-3	-	few
CASSPDRAQPQHF	TGTGCCAGCAGTCCGGACAGGGCTCAGCCCCAGCATTTT	TRBV12-3/TRBV12-4	TRBJ1-5	TRBD1	few
CASSVTGVSTDTQYF	TGTGCCAGCAGCGTAACCGGAGTCAGCACAGATACGCAGTATTTT	TRBV9	TRBJ2-3	-	-
CSARVRDGYSPLHF	TGCAGTGCTAGAGTTCGGGACGGCTATTCACCCCTCCACTTT	TRBV20-1	TRBJ1-6	-	few
CSAWDSTERGYTF	TGCAGTGCTTGGGACTCCACCGAGAGGGGCTACACCTTC	TRBV20-1	TRBJ1-2	-	many
CSAGQGLTDTQYF	TGCAGCGCAGGACAGGGTTTAACAGATACGCAGTATTTT	TRBV29-1	TRBJ2-3	TRBD1	few
CASSYNPLSSYNEQFF	TGTGCCAGCAGTTATAATCCCCTGAGCTCCTACAATGAGCAGTTCTTC	TRBV12-3/TRBV12-4	TRBJ2-1	-	few
CASSQGGSAYNEQFF	TGCGCCAGCAGCCAAGGCGGGAGCGCCTACAATGAGCAGTTCTTC	TRBV4-3	TRBJ2-1	TRBD2	-
CASSFPGANMRDTQYF	TGTGCCAGCAGCTTTCCCGGGGCGAATATGAGGGATACGCAGTATTTT	TRBV7-2	TRBJ2-3	-	-
CASSLEQAMNTEAFF	TGCGCCAGCAGCTTAGAACAGGCCATGAACACTGAAGCTTTCTTT	TRBV5-1	TRBJ1-1	-	-
CASSRTGGSSTDTQYF	TGTGCCAGCAGTCGGACAGGGGGCTCTAGCACAGATACGCAGTATTTT	TRBV6-5	TRBJ2-3	TRBD1	-
CASKLAALGPYEQYF	TGTGCCAGCAAGCTAGCGGCCTTGGGCCCCTACGAGCAGTACTTC	TRBV27	TRBJ2-7	TRBD2	-
CASSQDGLAGGIKKNIQYF	TGTGCCAGCAGCCAAGATGGCCTAGCGGGAGGTATAAAGAAAAACATTCAGTACTTC	TRBV3-1	TRBJ2-4	TRBD2	many